A single sample gave rise to the 17 T cell receptor beta chains below, sequenced in a study of T cells in Graves' hyperthyroidism and ophthalmopathy. The source material, RNA transcripts, was used to amplify TCR beta CDR3 regions. Researchers ran a first-round RT-PCR on the TCR CDR3 using the HTBI primer set. TCRdb ran MiXCR on the multiplex PCR reads and lists one entry per CDR3 protein. The repertoire has approximately 600,000 distinct CDR3 sequences, approximately 14% of them found once; the top ten carry about 6.6%. Source material: blood. The receptors were gathered from a young woman with Graves' ophthalmopathy.

The J gene is TRBJ1-2, the V gene TRBV5-1; TRBD1 agrees at 8 bases. CDR1 and CDR2 from the germline V gene are SGHRS and YFSETQ. CDR3 length: 14 amino acids. V shed 5 bases and J 7 bases; nucleotides not matched to a gene: 10. CDR3 bases: TGCGCCAGCAGGGGTGGGACAGGCACTGGTGGCTACACCTTC. Translation gives CASRGGTGTGGYTF.

The rearrangement uses TRBV5-4 and TRBJ1-6; D ambiguous. This CDR3 comprises 15 residues. Trimming took 0 bases from V and 3 from J, leaving 7 bases between them. Per germline, CDR1 SGHNT and CDR2 YYREEE (reference sequence). The CDR3 nucleotides are TGTGCCAGCAGCTTGGACAGCCTCTATAATTCACCCCTCCACTTT. Amino acids: CASSLDSLYNSPLHF.

This clonotype came up many times. J is TRBJ2-1 and V is TRBV27; 9 bases line up with TRBD2. Germline V gene data show CDR1 as MNHEY and CDR2 as SMNVEV (reference sequence). V lost 1 base and J lost 5; bases outside the gene matches: 3. The CDR3 contains 15 residues. The CDR3 sequence is CASSLLAGEHNEQFF. The CDR3 DNA reads as TGTGCCAGCAGTTTATTAGCGGGGGAGCACAATGAGCAGTTCTTC.

On this clonotype itself: A junction boundary mismatches the germline segment, possibly from a read error. The chain employs TRBV7-9 and TRBJ1-5, with a weak D call TRBD1 (5 bases). In germline, CDR1 is SEHNR, CDR2 FQNEAQ (reference sequence). The CDR3 has 16 residues. In DNA, the CDR3 is TGCGCCAGCAGCCAAGTCGTGGCTGGGGCCAATCAGCCCCAGCATTTT. Amino acid sequence: CASSQVVAGANQPQHF.

The sample holds many counts of this clonotype. The V and J genes are TRBV2 and TRBJ2-5, with a possible D match to TRBD1 (5 bases). Germline CDR1 SNHLY, CDR2 FYNNEI. V lost 3 bases and J 5 bases, leaving 10 bases between the germline ends. The CDR3 extends over 13 amino acids. DNA of the CDR3: TGTGCCAGCAGTGACGCCTGGGGCGAGACCCAGTACTTC. It specifies CASSDAWGETQYF.

This clonotype was detected ten times or more. The chain recombines TRBV7-2 with TRBJ2-1, with 12 bases fitting TRBD2. Germline V CDR1 and CDR2: SGHTA, FQGNSA. The CDR3 contains 18 residues. After removal of 4 bases from V and 1 base from J, the junction contained 8 bases not matched to a gene. CDR3 protein: CASSSPPGLAGSYNEQFF. DNA of the CDR3: TGTGCCAGCAGCTCCCCTCCTGGACTAGCGGGATCCTACAATGAGCAGTTCTTC.

This clonotype occurred many times. The chain recombines TRBV12-3 or TRBV12-4 with TRBJ1-4; 8 positions agree with TRBD1. The CDR3 spans 14 residues. V was clipped by 8 bases and J by 7 bases; unmatched bases: 9. CDR3 nucleotide sequence: TGTGCCAGCGTCAGAACAGGGGGATTTGAAAAACTGTTTTTT. Encoded protein: CASVRTGGFEKLFF.

This clonotype was found many times. V gene TRBV7-6 combines with J gene TRBJ2-1; 12 nucleotides align to TRBD1. CDR3 length: 16 residues. V lost 0 bases, J lost 10 bases, and 7 bases stayed unmatched. Per germline, CDR1 SGHVS and CDR2 FNYEAQ. CDR3 nucleotide sequence: TGTGCCAGCAGCTTAGCGACGGGACAGGGGGCCTGGGAGCAGTTCTTC. It yields the protein CASSLATGQGAWEQFF.

This clonotype appeared many times. V usage is TRBV2 and J usage is TRBJ1-1; weak D call: TRBD1 (5 bases). Trimming pared 11 bases from V and 0 bases from J, leaving 19 bases between. CDR1 and CDR2 from the germline V gene are SNHLY and FYNNEI. CDR3 length equals 15 residues. The CDR3 DNA follows: TGTGCCGGAGGGACCGAAAAAAGGGTGAACACTGAAGCTTTCTTT. Protein: CAGGTEKRVNTEAFF.

This chain connects TRBV5-1 to TRBJ2-7; possible D gene TRBD1, 6 bases. In germline, CDR1 is SGHRS, CDR2 YFSETQ. V lost 0 bases to trimming and J lost 2 bases, with 24 bases between them. The CDR3 extends over 19 amino acids. The CDR3 bases are TGCGCCAGCAGCTTGGCCCCTTCTGCCGCAGGGGAGAAAACCTACGAGCAGTACTTC. Residues: CASSLAPSAAGEKTYEQYF.

In the case of this clonotype: One base away lies a much larger clone, so this may be a sequencing read error. The V call is TRBV6-2 or TRBV6-3, the J call TRBJ1-5, with D possibly matching TRBD1 (5 bases). The germline V gene encodes CDR1 MNHEY and CDR2 SVGEGT. The CDR3 loop spans 15 amino acids. V gave up 0 bases and J gave up 5 bases, with 11 bases separating them. CDR3 residues: CASSYSSAGDQPQHF. In DNA, the CDR3 is TGTGCCAGCAGTTACTCGAGCGCGGGGGATCAGCCCCAGCATTTT.

This clonotype showed up many times. The V call is TRBV3-1, the J call TRBJ1-1, with D possibly TRBD1 on 6 matching bases. This CDR3 region has 16 residues. V lost 0 bases and J 0 bases, leaving 11 bases between the germline ends. CDR1 and CDR2 from the germline V gene are LGHDT and YNNKEL (reference sequence). CDR3 region: CASSQDRGSMNTEAFF. CDR3 nucleotide sequence: TGTGCCAGCAGCCAAGATAGGGGGAGCATGAACACTGAAGCTTTCTTT.

This clonotype has at least ten counts. V usage is TRBV24-1 and J usage is TRBJ1-5, with D perhaps TRBD1 (5 bases). CDR1 and CDR2 from the germline V gene are KGHDR and SFDVKD. The V gene lost 4 bases and the J gene lost 1 base, with 16 bases spanning the gap. The CDR3 runs 17 residues. The CDR3 here is CATSEGWGPGSNQPQHF. CDR3 bases: TGTGCCACCAGTGAGGGCTGGGGCCCGGGGAGCAATCAGCCCCAGCATTTT.

Regarding this clonotype: A much larger clone lies a single base off, so this may be a read error. The chain couples TRBV28 to TRBJ2-3; the D gene is possibly TRBD1 (5 bases). The V gene lost 10 bases and the J gene lost 2 bases, with 22 bases spanning the gap. CDR3 size: 16 residues. The germline CDR1 and CDR2 sequences are MDHEN and SYDVKM. The CDR3 loop reads CANSPISGHDTDTQYF. Written as DNA, the CDR3 is TGTGCCAACAGCCCTATCAGTGGACATGACACAGATACGCAGTATTTT.

There are many counts of this clonotype. The chain joins TRBV11-3 to TRBJ2-3; 7 bases are a match to TRBD2. V lost 5 bases and J lost 0; bases outside the gene matches: 8. Looked up from germline, CDR1 is SGHNT and CDR2 is YENEEA. This CDR3 spans 16 amino acids. The CDR3: CASSGGAGPSTDTQYF. Written as DNA, the CDR3 is TGTGCCAGCAGCGGGGGAGCGGGACCTAGCACAGATACGCAGTATTTT.

The J gene is TRBJ2-4, the V gene TRBV4-1; D possibly matches TRBD1 or TRBD2 (5 bases each). Trimming cost V 3 bases and J 10 bases, with 25 bases left between them. The CDR3 is made up of 17 amino acids. Looked up from germline, CDR1 is MGHRA and CDR2 is YSYEKL. This CDR3 reads CASSHVGDGRGLWIQYF. In DNA form, the CDR3 reads TGCGCCAGCAGCCACGTCGGGGACGGCCGTGGGTTGTGGATTCAGTACTTC.

This clonotype was seen repeatedly, ten times or more. The chain employs TRBV30 and TRBJ2-3, with 10 nucleotides matching TRBD2. Germline CDR1 is GTSNPN and CDR2 is SVGIG (reference sequence). The CDR3 has 16 residues. J gave up 10 bases and V 1 base, and 14 bases lay outside the gene matches. The CDR3 is CAWSESAGGPRRPQYF. CDR3 bases: TGTGCCTGGAGTGAGTCAGCGGGAGGGCCGAGGAGACCGCAGTATTTT.